This record concerns one T cell receptor (beta chain) sequence. The CDR3 runs 16 residues. Per germline, CDR1 LNHDA and CDR2 SQIVND (reference sequence). Trimming at V came to 0 bases and at J to 3 bases, leaving 5 bases not matched to a gene. The data derive from a study of control samples from healthy donors and cancer patients. The protocol was immunoSEQ multiplex PCR, while the TCRdb copy is restricted to in-frame clones and leaves out a portion. The profile shows approximately 130,000 clones, over 75% of them singletons. The TCR comes from a man aged 40-55 years in good health. The sample consisted of blood. V usage is TRBV19 and J usage is TRBJ1-5; 7 bases are shared with TRBD1. The CDR3 region is CASSIDRGRINQPQHF. CDR3 DNA: TGTGCCAGTAGTATAGACAGGGGGAGGATCAATCAGCCCCAGCATTTT.